This is a list of T cell receptor beta chains from one sample in a study of T cell responses to AZD1222 COVID-19 vaccine. Produced via immunoSEQ multiplex PCR; TCRdb's table is partial and in-frame only. The sample lists roughly 160,000 clones, approximately 90% occurring once. Sequenced material: peripheral blood, taken on day 0 of AZD1222 vaccination. These receptors came from an adult in good health. The CDR3 runs from the conserved cysteine through the conserved F or W. D genes are given only for firm matches. Clone size is stated in some rows and not others, as once, few, many or a class when expanded.

cdr3_aa | cdr3_nt | v_call | clone_size | d_call | j_call
CAWMRDANTEAFF | TGTGCCTGGATGAGGGACGCGAACACTGAAGCTTTCTTT | TRBV30 | - | - | TRBJ1-1
CASRVSPADSEKLFF | TGTGCAAGTCGCGTATCCCCGGCCGACAGTGAAAAACTGTTTTTT | TRBV12-2 | - | - | TRBJ1-4
CASRRGAGRNTGELFF | TGTGCCAGCAGGAGGGGGGCGGGCCGGAACACCGGGGAGCTGTTTTTT | TRBV27 | once | - | TRBJ2-2
CASSPIQGNQPQHF | TGTGCCAGCAGTCCGATCCAGGGGAATCAGCCCCAGCATTTT | TRBV27 | - | - | TRBJ1-5
CASRLRGQYEQYF | TGTGCCAGCAGGCTAAGGGGGCAATACGAGCAGTACTTC | TRBV6-5 | - | TRBD1 | TRBJ2-7
CASGGQGNQPQHF | TGTGCCAGCGGGGGACAGGGAAATCAGCCCCAGCATTTT | TRBV12-3/TRBV12-4 | - | TRBD1 | TRBJ1-5
CATHRDYSNQPQHF | TGTGCCACCCACAGGGATTATAGCAATCAGCCCCAGCATTTT | TRBV19 | - | - | TRBJ1-5
CASSSPFSYNEQFF | TGTGCCAGCAGTTCCCCCTTCTCCTACAATGAGCAGTTCTTC | TRBV27 | - | - | TRBJ2-1
CASSDQYEQYF | TGTGCCAGCAGCGACCAGTACGAGCAGTACTTC | TRBV6-2/TRBV6-3 | - | - | TRBJ2-7
CATSVGDLNLNQPQHF | TGTGCCACCAGTGTCGGGGACCTCAATCTCAATCAGCCCCAGCATTTT | TRBV24-1 | - | - | TRBJ1-5
CASSLSGAVNTQYF | TGTGCCAGCAGTTTATCGGGGGCGGTTAATACGCAGTATTTT | TRBV28 | - | - | TRBJ2-3
CASSGRITRRAGELFF | TGTGCCAGTAGTGGGCGGATTACTCGAAGGGCCGGGGAGCTGTTTTTT | TRBV19 | few | - | TRBJ2-2
CASSVGGGALVTDTQYF | TGTGCCAGCAGCGTAGGCGGCGGGGCCTTAGTAACAGATACGCAGTATTTT | TRBV9 | - | - | TRBJ2-3
CASSAEPGTGSDTQYF | TGTGCCAGCAGCGCGGAACCCGGGACAGGGTCCGATACGCAGTATTTT | TRBV9 | - | TRBD1 | TRBJ2-3
CASSLPGGPNTGELFF | TGTGCCAGCAGCTTACCGGGGGGTCCGAACACCGGGGAGCTGTTTTTT | TRBV11-3 | - | TRBD2 | TRBJ2-2
CASSGYAEQFF | TGTGCCAGCAGTGGGTATGCTGAGCAGTTCTTC | TRBV2 | - | - | TRBJ2-1
CASSKLGCEYEQYF | TGTGCCAGCAGCAAGTTGGGCTGCGAGTACGAGCAGTACTTC | TRBV21-1 | few | - | TRBJ2-7
CASGPGQYTDTQYF | TGTGCCAGCGGACCGGGACAGTACACAGATACGCAGTATTTT | TRBV28 | - | TRBD1 | TRBJ2-3
CASSQGTGGRQPQHF | TGTGCCAGCAGCCAAGGGACAGGGGGCCGTCAGCCCCAGCATTTT | TRBV3-1/TRBV3-2 | - | TRBD1 | TRBJ1-5
CASSVYNEQFF | TGTGCCAGCTCGGTGTACAATGAGCAGTTCTTC | TRBV25-1 | - | - | TRBJ2-1
CASRPGGDTGELFF | TGCGCCAGCAGACCCGGGGGGGACACCGGGGAGCTGTTTTTT | TRBV10-1 | - | TRBD2 | TRBJ2-2
CASSLGDRGETQYF | TGTGCCAGCAGTTTAGGGGACAGGGGAGAGACCCAGTACTTC | TRBV28 | - | TRBD1 | TRBJ2-5
CASSEWQGSSYEQYF | TGTGCCAGCAGTGAATGGCAAGGTAGCTCCTACGAGCAGTACTTC | TRBV2 | - | - | TRBJ2-7
CASRNVNQPQHF | TGTGCCAGTAGAAACGTTAATCAGCCCCAGCATTTT | TRBV19 | - | - | TRBJ1-5
CASSGAGTSRYNEQFF | TGCGCCAGCAGTGGCGCCGGGACTAGCAGATACAATGAGCAGTTCTTC | TRBV10-2 | once | TRBD2 | TRBJ2-1
CASSQDLPSPGGANVLTF | TGTGCCAGCAGCCAAGATCTGCCCAGTCCCGGTGGGGCCAACGTCCTGACTTTC | TRBV3-1/TRBV3-2 | few | - | TRBJ2-6
CASNQHGETQYF | TGTGCCAGCAATCAACACGGGGAGACCCAGTACTTC | TRBV2 | - | - | TRBJ2-5
CASRSTRGGDGQPQHF | TGTGCCAGCAGGTCCACACGAGGGGGGGATGGTCAGCCCCAGCATTTT | TRBV5-8 | - | - | TRBJ1-5
CAWSEGQGSNSPLHF | TGTGCCTGGAGTGAGGGACAGGGGTCTAATTCACCCCTCCACTTT | TRBV30 | - | TRBD1 | TRBJ1-6
CASSPLEREKDTQYF | TGTGCCAGCAGCCCCCTAGAGAGGGAGAAAGATACGCAGTATTTT | TRBV3-1/TRBV3-2 | - | - | TRBJ2-3
CASSLDGAGGANVLTF | TGTGCCAGCAGCTTGGACGGAGCCGGGGGGGCCAACGTCCTGACTTTC | TRBV5-4 | - | - | TRBJ2-6
CASSFPGSYEQYF | TGTGCCAGCAGCTTCCCAGGGAGCTACGAGCAGTACTTC | TRBV11-3 | - | - | TRBJ2-7
CASSGDTHSVWYF | TGCGCCAGCAGCGGAGACACCCACTCAGTTTGGTATTTT | TRBV5-1 | - | - | TRBJ2-3
CASSSTTQYQETQYF | TGTGCCAGCAGTTCGACTACCCAGTACCAAGAGACCCAGTACTTC | TRBV6-2/TRBV6-3 | - | - | TRBJ2-5